The rows below give T cell receptor beta chains drawn from one sample of a study of low-dose radiotherapy and immunotherapy resistance in tumors. Using its own MiXCR run on the reads, TCRdb lists one record per CDR3 protein. The sample holds tens of thousands of distinct CDR3 sequences, 15% to 20% seen once. Material: PBMCs, obtained before treatment. These receptor sequences come from a male donor with prostate cancer. Both conserved end residues are part of each CDR3. The D gene is left open where the match is weak. Some rows mark clone size as missing; the rest say once, few, many or name a class of expanded clone.

clone size | D gene | J gene | V gene | CDR3 protein | CDR3 DNA
- | - | TRBJ2-2 | TRBV2 | CASSDQVVAGELFF | TGTGCCAGCAGTGATCAGGTTGTCGCCGGGGAGCTGTTTTTT
many | TRBD2 | TRBJ2-7 | TRBV7-6 | CASSSGASPYEQYF | TGTGCCAGCAGTAGCGGGGCCAGCCCCTACGAGCAGTACTTC
once | - | TRBJ2-2 | TRBV9 | CASSAAWSGDGGELFF | TGTGCCAGCAGCGCCGCTTGGTCCGGGGACGGCGGGGAGCTGTTTTTT
- | - | TRBJ1-3 | TRBV7-6 | CASSLAGTSSGNTIYF | TGTGCCAGCAGCTTAGCTGGCACAAGCTCTGGAAACACCATATATTTT
many | TRBD1 | TRBJ2-5 | TRBV4-1 | CASSHPGTGREETQYF | TGCGCCAGCAGCCACCCCGGGACAGGGAGGGAAGAGACCCAGTACTTC
many | - | TRBJ2-4 | TRBV7-2 | CASSTGRDLSIQYF | TGTGCCAGCAGCACCGGACGGGATCTAAGCATTCAGTACTTC
many | TRBD1 | TRBJ1-6 | TRBV5-4 | CASSLERQGFGSPLHF | TGTGCCAGCAGCTTGGAACGACAGGGATTTGGATCACCCCTCCACTTT
many | - | TRBJ2-2 | TRBV3-1 | CASSQALRHPDTGELFF | TGTGCCAGCAGCCAAGCACTAAGACACCCGGACACCGGGGAGCTGTTTTTT
few | - | TRBJ2-1 | TRBV19 | CASSIWDNEQFF | TGTGCCAGTAGTATCTGGGACAATGAGCAGTTCTTC
many | - | TRBJ2-7 | TRBV11-1 | CASSLVGSNNEQYF | TGTGCCAGCAGCTTAGTCGGTAGCAACAACGAGCAGTACTTC
few | - | TRBJ2-5 | TRBV3-1 | CASSQDSVLESLAETQYF | TGTGCCAGCAGCCAAGATAGCGTGCTAGAATCGCTCGCCGAGACCCAGTACTTC
many | - | TRBJ2-7 | TRBV6-2/TRBV6-3 | CASSYISYEQYF | TGTGCCAGCAGTTACATAAGCTACGAGCAGTACTTC
many | - | TRBJ2-2 | TRBV7-3 | CASSQTGSTGELFF | TGTGCCAGCAGCCAGACAGGCTCCACCGGGGAGCTGTTTTTT
many | - | TRBJ2-5 | TRBV15 | CATSIRRGRVGETQYF | TGTGCCACCAGCATTCGGCGGGGAAGGGTCGGTGAGACCCAGTACTTC
- | - | TRBJ2-6 | TRBV5-1 | CASSPSLSGANVLTF | TGCGCCAGCAGCCCTAGTCTCTCTGGGGCCAACGTCCTGACTTTC
many | - | TRBJ2-2 | TRBV27 | CASSSQINPDGPNTGELFF | TGTGCCAGCAGTTCCCAGATAAACCCGGACGGTCCGAACACCGGGGAGCTGTTTTTT
- | - | TRBJ2-1 | TRBV20-1 | CSARSDRRVYNEQFF | TGCAGTGCTAGGTCTGATCGCAGGGTCTACAATGAGCAGTTCTTC
many | - | TRBJ1-1 | TRBV3-1 | CASPRPGRNTEAFF | TGTGCCAGCCCACGGCCAGGGCGGAACACTGAAGCTTTCTTT
many | - | TRBJ2-5 | TRBV6-6 | CASSTPSPQETQYF | TGTGCCAGCAGTACCCCCTCTCCCCAAGAGACCCAGTACTTC
many | - | TRBJ2-3 | TRBV30 | CAWSVGRATDTQYF | TGTGCCTGGAGTGTAGGGCGGGCCACAGATACGCAGTATTTT
many | TRBD2 | TRBJ2-3 | TRBV7-3 | CASSSPGAGGDTQYF | TGTGCCAGCAGCTCTCCGGGTGCGGGGGGAGATACGCAGTATTTT
many | - | TRBJ2-7 | TRBV10-3 | CAISDAVDVTYEQYF | TGTGCCATCAGTGACGCGGTCGACGTAACCTACGAGCAGTACTTC
- | TRBD2 | TRBJ2-5 | TRBV27 | CASSIGAGGETQYF | TGTGCCAGCAGTATCGGTGCGGGGGGAGAGACCCAGTACTTC
many | - | TRBJ1-1 | TRBV4-1 | CASSQEGSGTEAFF | TGCGCCAGCAGCCAAGAGGGGTCGGGCACTGAAGCTTTCTTT
many | TRBD1 | TRBJ2-5 | TRBV7-9 | CASSPRQGAVETQYF | TGTGCCAGCAGCCCACGACAGGGGGCGGTGGAGACCCAGTACTTC
many | - | TRBJ1-2 | TRBV29-1 | CSVRDGRRYTF | TGCAGCGTTCGGGACGGCCGACGGTACACCTTC
- | TRBD2 | TRBJ2-1 | TRBV6-2/TRBV6-3 | CASSFPLTSGRVWPSYNEQFF | TGTGCCAGCAGTTTCCCGTTGACTAGCGGGAGAGTTTGGCCCTCCTACAATGAGCAGTTCTTC
many | - | TRBJ2-5 | TRBV10-3 | CAISEGLRAQYF | TGTGCCATCAGTGAGGGCCTTAGGGCCCAGTACTTC
many | - | TRBJ2-3 | TRBV7-2 | CASSLDVRTVGTDTQYF | TGTGCCAGCAGCTTAGATGTCCGGACAGTCGGCACAGATACGCAGTATTTT
many | TRBD2 | TRBJ2-1 | TRBV19 | CASSIRTSGFEQFF | TGTGCCAGTAGTATTAGAACTAGCGGATTTGAGCAGTTCTTC
- | - | TRBJ2-3 | TRBV11-2 | CASSTPTRWYTQYF | TGTGCCAGCAGCACCCCGACCCGCTGGTATACGCAGTATTTT
- | TRBD1 | TRBJ2-1 | TRBV25-1 | CASSGPLRQGTSFNEQFF | TGTGCCAGCAGTGGCCCCCTCAGACAGGGAACGAGTTTCAATGAGCAGTTCTTC
once | - | TRBJ1-5 | TRBV6-1 | CASKTGLGQPQHF | TGTGCCAGCAAAACAGGGCTGGGGCAGCCCCAGCATTTT
many | - | TRBJ1-1 | TRBV5-4 | CASSTLTGGARNTEAFF | TGTGCCAGCAGCACCCTGACGGGGGGCGCGAGGAACACTGAAGCTTTCTTT
many | - | TRBJ2-5 | TRBV7-3 | CASSIQETQYF | TGTGCCAGCAGCATCCAAGAGACCCAGTACTTC
many | TRBD2 | TRBJ2-2 | TRBV7-2 | CASSSRTSTNTGELFF | TGTGCCAGCAGCTCCCGGACTAGCACGAACACCGGGGAGCTGTTTTTT
few | - | TRBJ2-3 | TRBV7-2 | CASSRPDALGDTQYF | TGTGCCAGCAGCCGGCCGGACGCCCTAGGGGATACGCAGTATTTT
few | TRBD1 | TRBJ1-5 | TRBV30 | CAWTTGTGGFNQPQHF | TGTGCCTGGACTACGGGGACAGGGGGCTTCAATCAGCCCCAGCATTTT
many | - | TRBJ1-1 | TRBV9 | CASSVLGNTEAFF | TGTGCCAGCAGCGTATTGGGGAACACTGAAGCTTTCTTT
- | - | TRBJ2-2 | TRBV18 | CASSPAGRSTGELFFF | -
many | TRBD1 | TRBJ2-7 | TRBV18 | CASSRGQGANEQYF | TGTGCCAGCTCACGGGGACAGGGGGCGAACGAGCAGTACTTC